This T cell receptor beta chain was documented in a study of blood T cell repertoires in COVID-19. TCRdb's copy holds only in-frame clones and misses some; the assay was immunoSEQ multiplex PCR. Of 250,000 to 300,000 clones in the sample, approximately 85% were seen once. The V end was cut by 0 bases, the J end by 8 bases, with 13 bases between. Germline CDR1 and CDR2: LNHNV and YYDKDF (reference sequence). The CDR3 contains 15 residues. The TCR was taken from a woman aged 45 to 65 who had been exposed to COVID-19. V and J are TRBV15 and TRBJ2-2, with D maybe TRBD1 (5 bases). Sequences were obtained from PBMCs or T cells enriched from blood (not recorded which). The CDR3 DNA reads TGTGCCACCAGCAGAGATCGGCAGGGCCGAGGGGAGCTGTTTTTT. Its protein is CATSRDRQGRGELFF.